A selection of T cell receptor beta chains follows, all from one sample in a study of T cell responses to AZD1222 COVID-19 vaccine. Assay: immunoSEQ multiplex PCR; the TCRdb copy retains only in-frame clones and omits some. The sample carries about 140,000 clones, 90% recorded once. Sample: peripheral blood, taken on day 0 of AZD1222 vaccination. The receptors here all came from an adult in good health. Both conserved end residues are part of each CDR3. The order of the fields is clone size, J gene, V gene, D gene, CDR3 DNA, CDR3 protein. A D gene is named only where the DNA matches it firmly. A clone size is listed for some rows: how often the clone was seen (once, few, many), or a class if it is expanded.

- TRBJ2-1 TRBV30 TRBD2 TGTGCCTGGACCGTAGCGGGGTATCAGTTCTTC CAWTVAGYQFF
- TRBJ2-1 TRBV18 - TGTGCCAGCTCGCCCGGGACAGGGGGTCGGCTAGCGGGAGGCGAGCAGTTCTTC CASSPGTGGRLAGGEQFF
- TRBJ2-2 TRBV4-1 TRBD1 TGCGCCAGCAGCCCCCCCGGACAGGGGAGGACCGGGGAGCTGTTTTTT CASSPPGQGRTGELFF
few TRBJ2-7 TRBV24-1 - TGTGCCACCCATCCGGGAGTGGAAGGGTACGAGCAGTACTTC CATHPGVEGYEQYF
- TRBJ2-1 TRBV7-2 - TGTGCCAGCAGCTCGAACGATGAGCAGTTCTTC CASSSNDEQFF
once TRBJ1-1 TRBV25-1 - TGTGCCAGCAAGGCGGGGGACACTGAAGCTTTCTTT CASKAGDTEAFF
- TRBJ2-7 TRBV3-1/TRBV3-2 TRBD2 TGTGCCAGCAGCCAAGATCGGCTAGCGGGGGACGAGCAGTACTTC CASSQDRLAGDEQYF
- TRBJ1-2 TRBV25-1 - TGTGCCAGCAGTGAGTCCAACTATGGCTACACCTTC CASSESNYGYTF
few TRBJ1-4 TRBV5-6 - TGTGCCAGCAGCTTGGGCGGTTACAATGAAAAACTGTTTTTT CASSLGGYNEKLFF
- TRBJ1-6 TRBV19 - TGTGCCAGTAGCCCCAGGGGAGGATCACCCCTCCACTTT CASSPRGGSPLHF
- TRBJ2-1 TRBV24-1 TRBD2 TGTGCCACCAGTGATTATGCTAGCGGCTGGGATGAGCAGTTCTTC CATSDYASGWDEQFF